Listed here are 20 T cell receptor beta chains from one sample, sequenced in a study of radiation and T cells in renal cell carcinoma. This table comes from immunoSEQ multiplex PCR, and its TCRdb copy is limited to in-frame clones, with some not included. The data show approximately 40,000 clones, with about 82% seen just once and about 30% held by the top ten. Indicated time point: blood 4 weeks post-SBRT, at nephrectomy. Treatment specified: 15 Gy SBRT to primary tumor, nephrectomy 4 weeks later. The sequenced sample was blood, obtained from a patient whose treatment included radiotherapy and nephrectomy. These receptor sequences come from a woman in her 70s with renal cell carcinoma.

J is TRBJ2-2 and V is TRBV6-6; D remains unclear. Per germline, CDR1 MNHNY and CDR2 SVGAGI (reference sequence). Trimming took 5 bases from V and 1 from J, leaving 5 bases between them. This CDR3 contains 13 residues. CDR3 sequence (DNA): TGTGCCAGCAGTCTCGGGAACACCGGGGAGCTGTTTTTT. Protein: CASSLGNTGELFF.

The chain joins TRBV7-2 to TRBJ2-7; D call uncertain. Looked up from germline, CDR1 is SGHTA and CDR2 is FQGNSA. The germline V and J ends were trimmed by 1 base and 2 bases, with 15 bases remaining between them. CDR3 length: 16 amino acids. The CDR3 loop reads CASSLDYPWSTYEQYF. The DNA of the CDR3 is TGTGCCAGCAGCTTAGACTACCCCTGGAGCACCTACGAGCAGTACTTC.

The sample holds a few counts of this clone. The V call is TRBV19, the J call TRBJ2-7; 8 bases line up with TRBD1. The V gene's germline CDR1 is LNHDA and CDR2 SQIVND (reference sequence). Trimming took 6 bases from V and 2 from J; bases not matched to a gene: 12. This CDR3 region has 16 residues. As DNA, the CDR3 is TGTGCCAGTAGACTTCGGGCTCAGGGGGCGGCCTACGAGCAGTACTTC. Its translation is CASRLRAQGAAYEQYF.

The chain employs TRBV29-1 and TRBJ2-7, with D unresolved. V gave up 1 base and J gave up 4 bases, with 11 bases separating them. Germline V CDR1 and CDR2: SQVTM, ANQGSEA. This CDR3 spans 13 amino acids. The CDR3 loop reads CSVEGVGRYEQYF. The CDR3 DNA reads TGCAGCGTTGAAGGAGTTGGTCGGTACGAGCAGTACTTC.

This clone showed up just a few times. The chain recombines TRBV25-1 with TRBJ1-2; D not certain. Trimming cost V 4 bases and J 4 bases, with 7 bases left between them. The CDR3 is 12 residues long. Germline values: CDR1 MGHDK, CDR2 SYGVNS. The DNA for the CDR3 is TGTGCCAGCAGTGCAACTTTCTATGGCTACACCTTC. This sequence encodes CASSATFYGYTF.

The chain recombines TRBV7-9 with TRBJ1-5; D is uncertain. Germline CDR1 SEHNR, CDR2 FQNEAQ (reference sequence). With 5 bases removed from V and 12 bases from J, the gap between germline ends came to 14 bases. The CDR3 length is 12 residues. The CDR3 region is CASSLPLGHQHF. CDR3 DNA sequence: TGTGCCAGCAGCCTACCTCTAGGGCACCAGCATTTT.

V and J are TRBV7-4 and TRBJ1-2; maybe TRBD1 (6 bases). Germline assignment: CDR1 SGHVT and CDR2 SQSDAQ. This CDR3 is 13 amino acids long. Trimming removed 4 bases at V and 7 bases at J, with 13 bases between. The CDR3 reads CASSSSRGGGYTF. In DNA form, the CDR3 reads TGTGCCAGCAGCTCGAGCAGGGGTGGTGGCTACACCTTC.

The CDR3 here is CASSKDSEYNEQFF. The CDR3 DNA sequence: TGCGCCAGCAGTAAAGACAGCGAGTACAATGAGCAGTTCTTC. The V and J genes are TRBV10-2 and TRBJ2-1, with D possibly being TRBD1 (5 bases). Germline values: CDR1 WSHSY, CDR2 SAAADI. The CDR3 has 14 amino acids. Trimming removed 5 bases at V and 4 bases at J, with 12 bases between.

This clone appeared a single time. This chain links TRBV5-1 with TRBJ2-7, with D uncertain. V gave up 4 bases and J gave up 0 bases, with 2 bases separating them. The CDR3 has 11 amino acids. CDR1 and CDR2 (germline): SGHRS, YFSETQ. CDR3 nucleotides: TGCGCCAGCAGCGCCTCCTACGAGCAGTACTTC. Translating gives CASSASYEQYF.

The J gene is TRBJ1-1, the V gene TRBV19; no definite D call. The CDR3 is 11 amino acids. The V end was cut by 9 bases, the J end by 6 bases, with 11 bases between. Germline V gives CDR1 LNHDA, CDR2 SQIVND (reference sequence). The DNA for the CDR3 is TGTGCCAGCTTGTCAGTTTCTGAAGCTTTCTTT. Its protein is CASLSVSEAFF.

Here the CDR3 reads CASRIQGARGAFF. CDR3 coding DNA: TGTGCCAGCAGGATACAGGGGGCGCGGGGAGCTTTCTTT. This chain connects TRBV5-4 to TRBJ1-1; 9 bases align to TRBD1. The CDR3 sequence is 13 residues long. V was clipped by 5 bases and J by 10 bases; unmatched bases: 9. Germline V gene sequence: CDR1 SGHNT, CDR2 YYREEE (reference sequence). Full variable domain (remainder filled in from reference TRBV5-4 and TRBJ1-1): ETGVTQSPTHLIKTRGQQVTLRCSSQSGHNTVSWYQQALGQGPQFIFQYYREEENGRGNFPPRFSGLQFPNYSSELNVNALELDDSALYLCASRIQGARGAFFGQGTRLTVV.

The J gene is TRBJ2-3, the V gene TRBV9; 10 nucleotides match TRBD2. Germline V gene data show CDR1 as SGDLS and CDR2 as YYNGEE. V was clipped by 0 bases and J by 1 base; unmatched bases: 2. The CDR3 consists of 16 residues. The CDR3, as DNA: TGTGCCAGCAGCGTAGAGAGCGGGAGGGGCACAGATACGCAGTATTTT. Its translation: CASSVESGRGTDTQYF.

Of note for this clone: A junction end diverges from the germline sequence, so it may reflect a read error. CDR3 sequence (DNA): TGTGCCGGCAGCCCAGGGTTAGAACTAGCGGTTTTCAAGCAGTACTTC. The encoded protein is CAGSPGLELAVFKQYF. The chain joins TRBV9 to TRBJ2-7; 8 bases match TRBD2. Germline V gene data show CDR1 as SGDLS and CDR2 as YYNGEE. The CDR3 is 16 amino acids.

CDR3 bases: TGTGCCCTGGGGACCAAAAACATTCAGTACTTC. Its protein is CALGTKNIQYF. This sequence joins TRBV6-1 and TRBJ2-4; D ambiguous. The V end lost 11 bases, the J end lost 2 bases, and 7 bases lay between the germline ends. Germline assignment: CDR1 MNHNS and CDR2 SASEGT. This CDR3 has 11 residues.

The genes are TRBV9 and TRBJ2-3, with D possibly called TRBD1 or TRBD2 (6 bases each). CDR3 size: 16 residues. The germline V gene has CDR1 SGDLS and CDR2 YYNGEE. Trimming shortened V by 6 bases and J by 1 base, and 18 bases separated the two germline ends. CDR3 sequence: CASTRWGDTRTDTQYF. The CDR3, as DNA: TGTGCCAGCACCCGGTGGGGGGACACCCGCACAGATACGCAGTATTTT.

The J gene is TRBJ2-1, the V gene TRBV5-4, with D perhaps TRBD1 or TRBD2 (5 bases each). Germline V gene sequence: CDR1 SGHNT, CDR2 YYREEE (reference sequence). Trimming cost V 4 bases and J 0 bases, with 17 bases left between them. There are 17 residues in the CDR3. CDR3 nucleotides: TGTGCCAGCAGCCGGAGGTGGGGGACCCCCTCCTACAATGAGCAGTTCTTC. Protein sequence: CASSRRWGTPSYNEQFF. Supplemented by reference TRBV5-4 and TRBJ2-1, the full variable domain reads ETGVTQSPTHLIKTRGQQVTLRCSSQSGHNTVSWYQQALGQGPQFIFQYYREEENGRGNFPPRFSGLQFPNYSSELNVNALELDDSALYLCASSRRWGTPSYNEQFFGPGTRLTVL.

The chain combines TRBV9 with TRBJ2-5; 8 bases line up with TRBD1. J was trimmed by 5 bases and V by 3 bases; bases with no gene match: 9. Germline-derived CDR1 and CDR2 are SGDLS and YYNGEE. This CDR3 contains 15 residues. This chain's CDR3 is CASSDDRGFRETQYF. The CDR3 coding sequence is TGTGCCAGCAGCGATGACAGGGGTTTTCGGGAGACCCAGTACTTC. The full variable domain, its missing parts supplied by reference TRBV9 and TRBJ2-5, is DSGVTQTPKHLITATGQRVTLRCSPRSGDLSVYWYQQSLDQGLQFLIQYYNGEERAKGNILERFSAQQFPDLHSELNLSSLELGDSALYFCASSDDRGFRETQYFGPGTRLLVL.

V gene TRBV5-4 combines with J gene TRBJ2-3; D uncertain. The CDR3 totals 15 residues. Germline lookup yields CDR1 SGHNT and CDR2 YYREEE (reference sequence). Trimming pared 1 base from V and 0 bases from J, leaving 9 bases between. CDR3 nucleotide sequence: TGTGCCAGCAGCTTGCGGTTCTCTAGCACAGATACGCAGTATTTT. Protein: CASSLRFSSTDTQYF. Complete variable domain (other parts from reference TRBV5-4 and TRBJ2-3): ETGVTQSPTHLIKTRGQQVTLRCSSQSGHNTVSWYQQALGQGPQFIFQYYREEENGRGNFPPRFSGLQFPNYSSELNVNALELDDSALYLCASSLRFSSTDTQYFGPGTRLTVL.

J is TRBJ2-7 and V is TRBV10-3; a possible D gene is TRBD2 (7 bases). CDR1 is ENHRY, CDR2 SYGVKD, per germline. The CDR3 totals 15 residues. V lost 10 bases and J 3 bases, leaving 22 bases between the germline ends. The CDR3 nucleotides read TGTGCCACCAAAGGGGGAGGGGGAGTCAGCTACGAGCAGTACTTC. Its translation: CATKGGGGVSYEQYF.

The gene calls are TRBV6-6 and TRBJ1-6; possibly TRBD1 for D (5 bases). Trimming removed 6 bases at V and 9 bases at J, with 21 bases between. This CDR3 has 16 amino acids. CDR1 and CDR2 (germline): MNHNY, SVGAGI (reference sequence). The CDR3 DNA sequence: TGTGCCAGCAGCACCTTGGGGGACGCATGGGGTTCACCCCTCCACTTT. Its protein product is CASSTLGDAWGSPLHF.